The next 5 T cell receptor beta chains were all read from a single sample in a study of blood T cell repertoires in COVID-19. Some clones are missing from TCRdb's copy, which holds only in-frame ones; the method was immunoSEQ multiplex PCR. Found here are 90,000 to 130,000 clones, nearly 90% of them singletons; the top ten hold 4% to 5%. Source material: peripheral blood. These receptors were collected from a human donor in a cohort sampled during active COVID-19.

The CDR3 reads CASSPGLAGGWDTQYF. The CDR3 DNA reads as TGTGCCAGCAGCCCCGGACTAGCGGGGGGGTGGGATACGCAGTATTTT. The gene calls are TRBV9 and TRBJ2-3; 15 bases are shared with TRBD2. V was clipped by 4 bases and J by 6 bases; unmatched bases: 6. Germline-derived CDR1 and CDR2 are SGDLS and YYNGEE. This CDR3 is 16 amino acids long.

The rearrangement uses TRBV6-5 and TRBJ2-2, with D perhaps TRBD2 (7 bases). Germline assignment: CDR1 MNHEY and CDR2 SVGAGI. V shed 0 bases and J shed 5 bases, with 13 bases lying between them. The CDR3 is made up of 16 amino acids. The CDR3 reads CASSYSRGGETGELFF. In nucleotides, the CDR3 is TGTGCCAGCAGTTACTCGAGAGGGGGGGAGACCGGGGAGCTGTTTTTT.

The chain links TRBV18 to TRBJ2-5, with 7 bases matching TRBD1. Losses at the gene ends were 3 bases for V and 0 bases for J; bases not matched to a gene: 7. The CDR3 consists of 16 residues. CDR1 is KGHSH and CDR2 is LQKENI in the germline V gene. CDR3 DNA sequence: TGTGCCAGCTCACCCCAACAGGGGAAGTACCAAGAGACCCAGTACTTC. This translates into CASSPQQGKYQETQYF.

The chain couples TRBV2 to TRBJ2-3, with a weak D call TRBD1 (6 bases). V was pared by 2 bases and J by 2 bases, with 8 bases between. This CDR3 is built from 14 residues. Germline CDR1 is SNHLY and CDR2 is FYNNEI. The CDR3, as DNA: TGTGCCAGCAGTGAAAACAGGGACACAGATACGCAGTATTTT. Residues: CASSENRDTDTQYF.

CDR3 nucleotides: TGTGCCAGCAGTGCCGGGGGGGCAGGAGGCTACGAGCAGTACTTC. Translating gives CASSAGGAGGYEQYF. This chain joins TRBV6-4 and TRBJ2-7; 8 bases line up with TRBD2. The CDR3 is 15 amino acids. Trimming took 4 bases from V and 3 from J; bases not matched to a gene: 8. Germline assignment: CDR1 MRHNA and CDR2 SNTAGT.